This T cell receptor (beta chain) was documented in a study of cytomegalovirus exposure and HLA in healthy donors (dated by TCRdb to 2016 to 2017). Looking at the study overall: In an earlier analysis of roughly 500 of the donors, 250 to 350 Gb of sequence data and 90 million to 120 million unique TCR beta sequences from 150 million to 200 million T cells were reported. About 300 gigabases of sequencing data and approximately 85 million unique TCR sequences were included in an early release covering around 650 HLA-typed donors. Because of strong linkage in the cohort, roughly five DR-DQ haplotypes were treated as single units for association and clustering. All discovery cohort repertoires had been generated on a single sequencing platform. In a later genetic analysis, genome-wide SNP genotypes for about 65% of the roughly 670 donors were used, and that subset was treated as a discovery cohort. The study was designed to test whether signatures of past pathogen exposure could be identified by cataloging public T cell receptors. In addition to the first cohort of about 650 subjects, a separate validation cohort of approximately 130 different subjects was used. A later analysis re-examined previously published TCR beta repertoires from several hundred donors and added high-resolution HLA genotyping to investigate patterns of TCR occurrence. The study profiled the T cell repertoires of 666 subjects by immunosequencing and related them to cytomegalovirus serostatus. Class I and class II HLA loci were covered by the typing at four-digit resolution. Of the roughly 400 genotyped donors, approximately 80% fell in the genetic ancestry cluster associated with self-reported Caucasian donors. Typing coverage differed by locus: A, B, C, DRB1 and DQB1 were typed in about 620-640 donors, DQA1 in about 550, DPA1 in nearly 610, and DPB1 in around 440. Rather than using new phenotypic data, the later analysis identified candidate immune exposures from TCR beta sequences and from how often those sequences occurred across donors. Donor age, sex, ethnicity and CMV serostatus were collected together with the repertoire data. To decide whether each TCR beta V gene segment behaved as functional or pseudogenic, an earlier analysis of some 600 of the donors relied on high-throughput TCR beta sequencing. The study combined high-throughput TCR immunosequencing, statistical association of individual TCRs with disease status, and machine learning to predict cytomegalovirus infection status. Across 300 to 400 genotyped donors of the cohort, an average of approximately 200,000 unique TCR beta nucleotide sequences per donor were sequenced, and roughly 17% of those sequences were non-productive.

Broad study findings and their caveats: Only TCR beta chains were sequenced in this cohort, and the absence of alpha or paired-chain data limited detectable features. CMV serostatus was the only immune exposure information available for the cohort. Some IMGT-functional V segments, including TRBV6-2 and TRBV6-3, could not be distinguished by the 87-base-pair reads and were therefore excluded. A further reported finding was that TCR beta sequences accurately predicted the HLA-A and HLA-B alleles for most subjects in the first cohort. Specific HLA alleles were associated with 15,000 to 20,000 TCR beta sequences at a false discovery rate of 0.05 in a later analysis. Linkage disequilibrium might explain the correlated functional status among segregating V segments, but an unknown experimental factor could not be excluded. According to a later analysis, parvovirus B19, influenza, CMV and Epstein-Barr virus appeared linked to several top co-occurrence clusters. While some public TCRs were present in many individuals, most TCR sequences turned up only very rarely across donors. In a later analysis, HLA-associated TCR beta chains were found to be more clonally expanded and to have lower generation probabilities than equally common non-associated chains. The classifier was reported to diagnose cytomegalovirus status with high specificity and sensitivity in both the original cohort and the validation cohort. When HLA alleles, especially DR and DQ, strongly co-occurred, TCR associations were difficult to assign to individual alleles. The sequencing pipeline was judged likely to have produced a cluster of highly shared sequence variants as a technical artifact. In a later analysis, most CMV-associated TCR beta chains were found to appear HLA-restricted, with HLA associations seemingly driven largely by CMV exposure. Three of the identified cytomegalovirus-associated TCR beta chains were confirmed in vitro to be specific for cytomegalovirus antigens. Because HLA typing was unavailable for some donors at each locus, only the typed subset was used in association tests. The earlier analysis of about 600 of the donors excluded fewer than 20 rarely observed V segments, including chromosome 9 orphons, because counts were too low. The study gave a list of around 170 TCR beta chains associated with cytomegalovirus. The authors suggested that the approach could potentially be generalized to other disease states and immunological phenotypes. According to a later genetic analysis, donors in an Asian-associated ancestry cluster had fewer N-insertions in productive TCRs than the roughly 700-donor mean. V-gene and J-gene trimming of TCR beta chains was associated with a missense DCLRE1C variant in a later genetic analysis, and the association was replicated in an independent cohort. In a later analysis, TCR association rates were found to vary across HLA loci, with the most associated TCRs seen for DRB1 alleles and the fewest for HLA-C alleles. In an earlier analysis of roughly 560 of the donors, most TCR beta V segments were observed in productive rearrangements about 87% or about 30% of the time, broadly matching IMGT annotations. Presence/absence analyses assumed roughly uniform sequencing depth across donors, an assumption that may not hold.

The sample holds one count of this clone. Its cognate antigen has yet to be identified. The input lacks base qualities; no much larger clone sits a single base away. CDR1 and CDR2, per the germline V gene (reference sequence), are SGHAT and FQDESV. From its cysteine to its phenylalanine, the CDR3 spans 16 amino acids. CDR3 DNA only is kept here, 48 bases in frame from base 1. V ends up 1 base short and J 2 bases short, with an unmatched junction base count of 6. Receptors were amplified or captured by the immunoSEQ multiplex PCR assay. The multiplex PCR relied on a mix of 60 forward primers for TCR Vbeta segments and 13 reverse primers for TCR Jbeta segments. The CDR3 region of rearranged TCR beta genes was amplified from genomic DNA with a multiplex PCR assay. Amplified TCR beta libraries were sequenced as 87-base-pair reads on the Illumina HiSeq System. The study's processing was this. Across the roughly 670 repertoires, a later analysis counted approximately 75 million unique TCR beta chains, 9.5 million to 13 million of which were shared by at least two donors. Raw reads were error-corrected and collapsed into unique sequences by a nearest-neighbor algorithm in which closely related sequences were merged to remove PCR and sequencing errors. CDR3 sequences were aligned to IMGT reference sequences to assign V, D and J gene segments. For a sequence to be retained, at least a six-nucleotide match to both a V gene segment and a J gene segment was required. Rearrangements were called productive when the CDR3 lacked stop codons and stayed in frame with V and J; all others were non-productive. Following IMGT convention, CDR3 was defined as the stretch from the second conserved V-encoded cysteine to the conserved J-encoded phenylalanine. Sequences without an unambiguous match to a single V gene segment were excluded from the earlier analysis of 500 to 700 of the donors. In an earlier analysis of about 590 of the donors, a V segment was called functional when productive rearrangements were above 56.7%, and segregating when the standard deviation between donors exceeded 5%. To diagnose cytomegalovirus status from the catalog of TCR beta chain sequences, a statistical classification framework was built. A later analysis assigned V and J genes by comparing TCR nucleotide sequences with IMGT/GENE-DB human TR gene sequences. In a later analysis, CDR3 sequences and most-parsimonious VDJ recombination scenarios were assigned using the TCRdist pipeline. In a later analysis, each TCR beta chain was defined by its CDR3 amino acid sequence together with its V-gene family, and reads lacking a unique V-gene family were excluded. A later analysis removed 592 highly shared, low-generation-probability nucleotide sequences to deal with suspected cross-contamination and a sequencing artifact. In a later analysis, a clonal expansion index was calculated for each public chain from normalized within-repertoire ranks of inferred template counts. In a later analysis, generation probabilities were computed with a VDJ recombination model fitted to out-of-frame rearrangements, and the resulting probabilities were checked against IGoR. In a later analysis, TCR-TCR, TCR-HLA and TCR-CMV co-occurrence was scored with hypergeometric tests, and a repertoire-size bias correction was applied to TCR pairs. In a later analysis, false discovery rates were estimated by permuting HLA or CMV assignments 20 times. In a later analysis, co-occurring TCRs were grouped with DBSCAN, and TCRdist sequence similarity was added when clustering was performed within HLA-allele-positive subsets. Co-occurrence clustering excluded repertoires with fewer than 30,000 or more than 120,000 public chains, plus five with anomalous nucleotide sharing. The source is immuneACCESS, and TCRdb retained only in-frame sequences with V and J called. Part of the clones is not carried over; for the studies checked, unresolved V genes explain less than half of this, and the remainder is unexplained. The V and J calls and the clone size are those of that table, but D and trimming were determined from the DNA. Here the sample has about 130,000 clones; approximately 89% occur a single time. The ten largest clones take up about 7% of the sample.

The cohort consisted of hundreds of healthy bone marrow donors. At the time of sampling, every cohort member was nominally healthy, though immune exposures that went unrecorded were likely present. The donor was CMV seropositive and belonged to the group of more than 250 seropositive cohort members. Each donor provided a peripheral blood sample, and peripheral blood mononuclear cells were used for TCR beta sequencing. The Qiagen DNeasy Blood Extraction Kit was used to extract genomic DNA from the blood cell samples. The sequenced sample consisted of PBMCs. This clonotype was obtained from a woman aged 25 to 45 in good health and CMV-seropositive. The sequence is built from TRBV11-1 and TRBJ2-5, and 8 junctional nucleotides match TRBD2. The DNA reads TGTGCCAGCAGCTTAGGGTGGACTAGCCGACAAGAGACCCAGTACTTC. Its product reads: CASSLGWTSRQETQYF.